This T cell receptor (beta chain) was recorded in a study of T cell changes during pregnancy in multiple sclerosis (dated by TCRdb to the late 2010s). In the study overall: In women with multiple sclerosis, the researchers looked at how the T cell repertoire shifted as pregnancy progressed.

Library construction relied on the immunoSEQ multiplex PCR assay. Entries here come from immuneACCESS through TCRdb and include only in-frame sequences with V and J called. Some clones fail to appear in such tables; in the studies checked, an unresolved V gene covers under half of the shortfall, and the cause of the remainder is unknown. The sample records about 51,000 clones, roughly 93% of which are singletons. The ten largest clones capture around 1.9% of the sample. On this clone itself: Its antigen remains undetermined. No qualities accompany the bases; no much larger clone lies one base away.

Reading the germline V gene gives CDR1 SGHVS and CDR2 FQNEAQ. Its CDR3 holds 10 amino acids, cysteine through phenylalanine. The CDR3 DNA has 30 bases and is translated from base 1. V was cut back by 8 bases and J by 14 bases, leaving a gap of 13 bases between them. The sequence joins TRBV7-8 to TRBJ1-3, with the D gene call left open. This receptor was obtained from a female donor with multiple sclerosis, enrolled in a pregnancy study. The input for sequencing was peripheral blood, taken in the second trimester of pregnancy. Read as DNA, the sequence is TGTGCCAGCGGTGACACTTCGCTATATTTT. Its translation is CASGDTSLYF.